Sequencing of this T cell receptor beta chain was carried out in a study of identical twins. Study observations and caveats: Potential partial confounding of zero-insertion analyses by invariant MAIT and iNKT cells was noted. It was out-of-frame TCR alpha sharing in monozygotic twins that models underestimated.

The CDR3 spans 16 residues. Losses at the gene ends were 4 bases for V and 9 bases for J; bases not matched to a gene: 11. Germline-derived CDR1 and CDR2 are LGHNT and FRNRAP. TCRdb itself ran the 5' RACE reads through MiXCR, one entry per CDR3 protein. This repertoire shows about 100,000 distinct CDR3 sequences, less than 6.5% found once; its top ten account for about 12%. This clonotype has at least ten counts. Its antigen remains unknown. The source of this sequence is a woman aged 45-65 years in good health. The genes are TRBV12-5 and TRBJ2-1; TRBD1 matches at 11 bases. Specimen: memory T cells sorted from blood. This chain's CDR3 is CASGWRTGGASSEQFF. The CDR3 coding sequence is TGTGCTAGTGGTTGGAGGACAGGGGGCGCTTCATCTGAGCAGTTCTTC.